Listed below are T cell receptor beta chains from one sample, sequenced in a study of blood T cell repertoires in COVID-19. The method was immunoSEQ multiplex PCR; TCRdb's version includes in-frame clones alone and lacks a portion of them. The sample yields approximately 180,000 clones, 75% to 90% seen once. The source material was peripheral blood. These receptors were taken from a middle-aged woman with COVID-19, enrolled during active disease. Both conserved end residues are part of each CDR3. A D gene is named only where the DNA matches it firmly. Some rows mark clone size as missing; the rest say once, few, many or name a class of expanded clone.

clone_size: NA; j_call: TRBJ1-2; d_call: NA; v_call: TRBV5-6; cdr3_nt: TGTGCCAGCAGCTGGCGGGGGAGAAACTATGGCTACACCTTC; cdr3_aa: CASSWRGRNYGYTF
clone_size: NA; j_call: TRBJ1-5; d_call: TRBD1; v_call: TRBV4-1; cdr3_nt: TGCGCCAGCAGCCAAGTGAACTACAGGGGGAGGGGTCAGCCCCAGCATTTT; cdr3_aa: CASSQVNYRGRGQPQHF
clone_size: NA; j_call: TRBJ1-1; d_call: TRBD1; v_call: TRBV5-1; cdr3_nt: TGCGCCAGCAGCTCCCAGGGGGGGAACACTGAAGCTTTCTTT; cdr3_aa: CASSSQGGNTEAFF
clone_size: NA; j_call: TRBJ1-1; d_call: NA; v_call: TRBV7-8; cdr3_nt: TGTGCCAGCAGCGAAGGGGGGGCAAACACTGAAGCTTTCTTT; cdr3_aa: CASSEGGANTEAFF
clone_size: once; j_call: TRBJ1-2; d_call: NA; v_call: TRBV12-3/TRBV12-4; cdr3_nt: TGTGCCAGCCTCCGGGGGAGTTATAATGGCTACACCTTC; cdr3_aa: CASLRGSYNGYTF
clone_size: NA; j_call: TRBJ2-7; d_call: TRBD2; v_call: TRBV5-1; cdr3_nt: TGCGCCAGCAGCTTGGGACTAGCGAACACCTACGAGCAGTACTTC; cdr3_aa: CASSLGLANTYEQYF
clone_size: NA; j_call: TRBJ2-1; d_call: NA; v_call: TRBV5-1; cdr3_nt: TGCGCCAGCAGCTTGGCGGACACGACCTACAATGAGCAGTTCTTC; cdr3_aa: CASSLADTTYNEQFF
clone_size: NA; j_call: TRBJ2-2; d_call: TRBD2; v_call: TRBV4-2; cdr3_nt: TGTGCCAGCAGCCAAGATGTGGGAGGGGCCGGGGAGCTGTTTTTT; cdr3_aa: CASSQDVGGAGELFF
clone_size: NA; j_call: TRBJ2-3; d_call: TRBD2; v_call: TRBV7-6; cdr3_nt: TGTGCCAGCAGCTTAGCGGGCGCGGGAGGATTAGATACGCAGTATTTT; cdr3_aa: CASSLAGAGGLDTQYF
clone_size: NA; j_call: TRBJ1-4; d_call: TRBD1; v_call: TRBV28; cdr3_nt: TGTGCCAGCACTTCGACGCCGGGACAGGGAAATGAAAAACTGTTTTTT; cdr3_aa: CASTSTPGQGNEKLFF
clone_size: NA; j_call: TRBJ1-3; d_call: NA; v_call: TRBV5-6; cdr3_nt: TGTGCCAGCAGCTTGATCTCAGGGGTTGGAAACACCATATATTTT; cdr3_aa: CASSLISGVGNTIYF
clone_size: once; j_call: TRBJ2-7; d_call: TRBD1; v_call: TRBV13; cdr3_nt: TGTGCCAGCAGCTACCGGGACAGGTCCTCCTACGAGCAGTACTTC; cdr3_aa: CASSYRDRSSYEQYF
clone_size: NA; j_call: TRBJ2-1; d_call: NA; v_call: TRBV28; cdr3_nt: TGTGCCAGCAGTTTATTCCAACGGACTTGGGAGCAGTTCTTC; cdr3_aa: CASSLFQRTWEQFF
clone_size: NA; j_call: TRBJ1-6; d_call: NA; v_call: TRBV11-2; cdr3_nt: TGTGCCAGCAGACTAAGGGGGTACCCCCTCCACTTT; cdr3_aa: CASRLRGYPLHF
clone_size: NA; j_call: TRBJ1-2; d_call: NA; v_call: TRBV27; cdr3_nt: TGTGCCAGCAGTATCAGGGGTGCTAACTATGGCTACACCTTC; cdr3_aa: CASSIRGANYGYTF
clone_size: NA; j_call: TRBJ2-1; d_call: NA; v_call: TRBV19; cdr3_nt: TGTGCCAGTAGTACCTCTAGGGAGGAGCAGTTCTTC; cdr3_aa: CASSTSREEQFF
clone_size: NA; j_call: TRBJ2-7; d_call: TRBD2; v_call: TRBV6-8; cdr3_nt: TGTGCCAGCAGTACCGGACTAGCGGGGTATTCCTACGAGCAGTACTTC; cdr3_aa: CASSTGLAGYSYEQYF
clone_size: NA; j_call: TRBJ1-4; d_call: NA; v_call: TRBV5-1; cdr3_nt: TGCGCCAGCAGCTCCCCACCGTCCCGGGACAATAACCCGAATGAAAAACTGTTTTTT; cdr3_aa: CASSSPPSRDNNPNEKLFF
clone_size: once; j_call: TRBJ2-3; d_call: TRBD1; v_call: TRBV3-1/TRBV3-2; cdr3_nt: TGTGCCAGCAGCCATCCGGACAGGGATCCCACAGCGCAGTATTTT; cdr3_aa: CASSHPDRDPTAQYF
clone_size: NA; j_call: TRBJ1-4; d_call: NA; v_call: TRBV7-9; cdr3_nt: TGTGCCAGCAGCCGCCCGGACGGGAGTGAAAAACTGTTTTTT; cdr3_aa: CASSRPDGSEKLFF